Below, one T cell receptor (beta chain) is given with its context. Its cognate antigen is unknown. It was autoimmune disease history or systemic immunosuppression that excluded patients. The sample belongs to a study of OX40 agonist ivuxolimab in advanced cancers. Study-wide results and limits: Clonal expansion was among the lowest in partial responders at 0.1-3.0 mg/kg, especially CD8+. At 0.1 to 3.0 mg/kg, CD4+ and CD8+ blood T cells expanded clonally by week 6. Researchers report that CD8+ T cells had, on average, more expanded clones than CD4+.

The assay was immunoSEQ multiplex PCR, and TCRdb's table has in-frame clones only and misses some. The table records about 37,000 clones, about 89% of them present only once. The receptor's source is an adult with an advanced solid tumor such as melanoma, head and neck, liver or kidney cancer. The sequencing used CD4+ or CD8+ T cells sorted from blood, collected in a trial of the OX40 agonist ivuxolimab.

This CDR3 reads CASSQKAYNEQFF. CDR3 bases: TGCGCCAGCAGCCAAAAGGCGTACAATGAGCAGTTCTTC. The chain couples TRBV4-3 to TRBJ2-1, with unresolved D. V lost 2 bases, J lost 4 bases, and 6 bases lay in between. Germline V gene data show CDR1 as LGHNA and CDR2 as YSLEER. The CDR3 is 13 amino acids.